Listed below are T cell receptor beta chains from one sample, sequenced in a study of shared clonotypes between healthy human individuals. Profiled with immunoSEQ multiplex PCR; TCRdb holds only in-frame clones, not every one. The table records 1.4 million to 1.5 million clones, over 95% of them present only once. The sample comprised naive CD4+ T cells sorted from blood. These receptors originate from a man aged 25-45 years in good health. CDR3s include the opening cysteine and the closing phenylalanine or tryptophan. A D gene is named only where the DNA matches it firmly. Size tells how often a clone was seen (once, few, many) or the class of an expanded clone, and some rows leave it out.

abundance: -; j_gene: TRBJ2-1; d_gene: TRBD2; v_gene: TRBV9; CDR3aa: CASSVLAGEDNEQFF; CDR3nt: TGTGCCAGCAGCGTACTAGCGGGAGAGGACAATGAGCAGTTCTTC
abundance: -; j_gene: TRBJ1-2; d_gene: TRBD1; v_gene: TRBV27; CDR3aa: CASSPRTGDGYTF; CDR3nt: TGTGCCAGCAGTCCACGGACAGGGGATGGCTACACCTTC
abundance: once; j_gene: TRBJ2-1; d_gene: TRBD2; v_gene: TRBV29-1; CDR3aa: CSVRPLLAGDHNEQFF; CDR3nt: TGCAGCGTCCGACCCCTACTAGCGGGAGACCACAATGAGCAGTTCTTC
abundance: -; j_gene: TRBJ2-1; d_gene: -; v_gene: TRBV19; CDR3aa: CASSIDPATLDEQFF; CDR3nt: TGTGCCAGTAGTATAGACCCCGCGACTTTGGATGAGCAGTTCTTC
abundance: -; j_gene: TRBJ2-7; d_gene: -; v_gene: TRBV5-1; CDR3aa: CASSLSFYEQYF; CDR3nt: TGCGCCAGCAGCTTGAGCTTCTACGAGCAGTACTTC
abundance: -; j_gene: TRBJ1-5; d_gene: -; v_gene: TRBV7-8; CDR3aa: CASSLVRRTEINQPQHF; CDR3nt: TGTGCCAGCAGCTTAGTTAGGAGGACTGAGATCAATCAGCCCCAGCATTTT
abundance: -; j_gene: TRBJ1-1; d_gene: -; v_gene: TRBV5-1; CDR3aa: CASSRPGRGLPMNTEAFF; CDR3nt: TGCGCCAGCAGCCGACCGGGGAGGGGTCTCCCCATGAACACTGAAGCTTTCTTT
abundance: -; j_gene: TRBJ2-5; d_gene: -; v_gene: TRBV11-2; CDR3aa: CASSLYSGEGETQYF; CDR3nt: TGTGCCAGCAGCTTATATTCGGGGGAAGGCGAGACCCAGTACTTC
abundance: -; j_gene: TRBJ2-3; d_gene: -; v_gene: TRBV6-5; CDR3aa: CASSYRLFGGTDTQYF; CDR3nt: TGTGCCAGCAGTTACCGCCTCTTTGGGGGCACAGATACGCAGTATTTT
abundance: -; j_gene: TRBJ1-4; d_gene: TRBD1; v_gene: TRBV6-1; CDR3aa: CASSSGTGDEKLFF; CDR3nt: TGTGCCAGCAGTTCCGGGACAGGGGATGAAAAACTGTTTTTT
abundance: -; j_gene: TRBJ1-3; d_gene: -; v_gene: TRBV2; CDR3aa: CASSDPGQWSSGNTIYF; CDR3nt: TGTGCCAGCAGTGACCCGGGGCAGTGGAGCTCTGGAAACACCATATATTTT
abundance: -; j_gene: TRBJ2-1; d_gene: -; v_gene: TRBV7-9; CDR3aa: CASSQMGLSLNEQFF; CDR3nt: TGTGCCAGCAGCCAAATGGGGCTAAGTCTCAATGAGCAGTTCTTC
abundance: -; j_gene: TRBJ1-5; d_gene: -; v_gene: TRBV28; CDR3aa: CASRKDIGAASNQPQHF; CDR3nt: TGTGCCAGCAGAAAGGATATAGGGGCCGCGAGCAATCAGCCCCAGCATTTT
abundance: -; j_gene: TRBJ2-5; d_gene: -; v_gene: TRBV2; CDR3aa: CASSEVVGQETQYF; CDR3nt: TGTGCCAGCAGTGAAGTCGTGGGTCAAGAGACCCAGTACTTC
abundance: -; j_gene: TRBJ2-3; d_gene: -; v_gene: TRBV28; CDR3aa: CASSLPGVGTDTQYF; CDR3nt: TGTGCCAGCAGTTTACCGGGTGTAGGCACAGATACGCAGTATTTT
abundance: -; j_gene: TRBJ1-4; d_gene: -; v_gene: TRBV25-1; CDR3aa: CASSDTGPLFF; CDR3nt: TGTGCCAGCAGTGACACGGGTCCTCTTTTTTTT
abundance: -; j_gene: TRBJ2-1; d_gene: TRBD2; v_gene: TRBV18; CDR3aa: CASSPPALALYNEQFF; CDR3nt: TGTGCCAGCTCACCACCAGCACTAGCGTTATACAATGAGCAGTTCTTC
abundance: once; j_gene: TRBJ1-4; d_gene: -; v_gene: TRBV7-8; CDR3aa: CASSLSVWQGNSTNEKLFF; CDR3nt: TGTGCCAGCAGCTTAAGCGTCTGGCAGGGGAACTCAACTAATGAAAAACTGTTTTTT
abundance: -; j_gene: TRBJ1-5; d_gene: TRBD1; v_gene: TRBV11-2; CDR3aa: CASSSMTGVVVNSNQPQHF; CDR3nt: TGTGCCAGCAGCTCAATGACAGGGGTCGTGGTAAATAGCAATCAGCCCCAGCATTTT
abundance: -; j_gene: TRBJ2-1; d_gene: -; v_gene: TRBV11-3; CDR3aa: CASSPQGYNEQFF; CDR3nt: TGTGCCAGCAGCCCACAGGGTTACAATGAGCAGTTCTTC